The T cell receptor beta chain under discussion was sequenced for a study of CD8+ T cells in alopecia areata. The overall study: Patients in the treated group were given tofacitinib by mouth, 5 to 10 mg twice a day. Overall study results and limits: Scalp and blood samples kept many expanded lesional clones throughout tofacitinib.

RNA was extracted and reverse transcribed into cDNA as the sequencing template. Repertoires were generated with immunoSEQ multiplex PCR, while TCRdb's copy carries only in-frame clones and drops some. This repertoire shows over 150,000 clones, less than 70% found once; its top ten account for around 14%. The CDR3 runs 12 residues. Germline values: CDR1 GTSNPN, CDR2 SVGIG (reference sequence). Treatment: oral pan-JAK inhibitor, 5-10 mg twice daily. Of note for this clone: As yet, its antigen is unknown.

The clonotype originates from a human donor with alopecia areata. This specimen consisted of CD4+ T cells sorted from blood, obtained at week 24, from a patient treated with tofacitinib. The chain links TRBV30 to TRBJ2-1; TRBD1 matches 7 bases. CDR3 in amino acids: CAWGQFNNEQFF. Here the CDR3 DNA reads TGTGCTTGGGGACAGTTCAACAATGAGCAGTTCTTC.